Listed here are 23 T cell receptor beta chains from one sample, sequenced in a study of cytomegalovirus exposure and HLA in healthy donors. The primer mix had 60 Vbeta and 13 Jbeta primers. Only in-frame clones appear in the TCRdb table, and some are missing; sequencing was by immunoSEQ multiplex PCR. The table has about 110,000 clones, over 70% seen once. The sample comprised PBMCs. Receptors originate from a man aged 25-40 years in good health and CMV-seronegative.

This sequence joins TRBV28 and TRBJ1-5, with a tentative D call TRBD1 (5 bases). V lost 5 bases, J lost 6 bases, and 17 bases lay in between. Germline assignment: CDR1 MDHEN and CDR2 SYDVKM. This CDR3 has 15 amino acids. The CDR3 loop is CASSDVGGQGQPQHF. The CDR3 DNA follows: TGTGCCAGCAGTGACGTCGGCGGCCAGGGTCAGCCCCAGCATTTT.

The chain combines TRBV6-5 with TRBJ2-7; the match to TRBD2 covers 15 bases. Germline V gene lookup returns CDR1 MNHEY and CDR2 SVGAGI. V trimming: 8 bases; J trimming: 7 bases; junction bases outside the gene matches: 3. This CDR3 is built from 13 residues. For the CDR3, the DNA is TGTGCCAGCTCCGGGACTAGCGGGGGGGAGCAGTACTTC. Its translation: CASSGTSGGEQYF.

J is TRBJ2-7 and V is TRBV12-2; the listed D gene, TRBD2, was not tested against the DNA. TRBV12-2 counts as a pseudogene. The CDR3 runs to 11 residues. For the CDR3, the DNA is TGTGCAAGTCGCCGGGAATACGAGCAGTACTTC. This gives the protein CASRREYEQYF.

The chain is built from TRBV30 and TRBJ2-7; 9 nucleotides match TRBD2. The ends lost 4 bases at V and 2 bases at J; junction bases unmatched: 15. Germline V CDR1 and CDR2: GTSNPN, SVGIG (reference sequence). This CDR3 is 17 amino acids long. The CDR3 protein is CAWIHFAAKRGAYEQYF. CDR3 nucleotides: TGTGCCTGGATCCACTTTGCCGCAAAGCGGGGGGCCTACGAGCAGTACTTC.

The chain combines TRBV10-1 with TRBJ2-2, with D maybe TRBD2 (5 bases). Deletions cut 0 bases from V and 6 bases from J, with 5 bases between. The V gene's germline CDR1 is WNHNN and CDR2 SYGVQD (reference sequence). The CDR3 is made up of 13 amino acids. For the CDR3, the DNA is TGCGCCAGCAGTGAGTCCGGGGCCGGGGAGCTGTTTTTT. It specifies CASSESGAGELFF.

J is TRBJ2-5 and V is TRBV5-4, with 11 bases that match TRBD1. J lost 5 bases, V lost 1 base, and 4 bases had no gene match. The CDR3 sequence is 15 residues long. Germline V gives CDR1 SGHNT, CDR2 YYREEE (reference sequence). CDR3 nucleotide sequence: TGTGCCAGCAGCTTGTGGGGACAGGGGGGTGAGACCCAGTACTTC. Protein: CASSLWGQGGETQYF. The full variable domain, rest sourced from reference TRBV5-4 and TRBJ2-5, is ETGVTQSPTHLIKTRGQQVTLRCSSQSGHNTVSWYQQALGQGPQFIFQYYREEENGRGNFPPRFSGLQFPNYSSELNVNALELDDSALYLCASSLWGQGGETQYFGPGTRLLVL.

Regarding this clone: Relative to the germline gene, one junction end is altered; a read error may explain this. The V call is TRBV7-7, the J call TRBJ2-3; the match to TRBD2 covers 11 bases. Germline assignment: CDR1 SSHAT and CDR2 FNYEAQ (reference sequence). CDR3 size: 15 residues. The CDR3 nucleotides read TGTGCTAGCAGCTTTTCTAGCGGGGGGATGGATACGCAGTATTTT. Its protein is CASSFSSGGMDTQYF.

This clone was counted a few times. The V gene is TRBV5-6, the J gene TRBJ2-1; D ambiguous. V dropped 4 bases and J dropped 10 bases, with 15 bases sitting between them. The germline CDR1 and CDR2 sequences are SGHDT and YYEEEE. The CDR3 spans 13 residues. Written as DNA, the CDR3 is TGTGCCAGCAGCGCAAGTCGGGTAGACGAGCAGTTCTTC. Its protein is CASSASRVDEQFF.

J is TRBJ2-7 and V is TRBV5-1, with D perhaps matching TRBD2 (6 bases). The CDR3 is made up of 14 amino acids. The germline V gene encodes CDR1 SGHRS and CDR2 YFSETQ. V was cut by 4 bases and J by 1 base, with 12 bases left in between. The CDR3 spells CASSRESLSYEQYF. DNA of the CDR3: TGCGCCAGCAGCCGGGAGAGCCTTTCCTACGAGCAGTACTTC. Variable domain in full (rest from reference TRBV5-1 and TRBJ2-7): KAGVTQTPRYLIKTRGQQVTLSCSPISGHRSVSWYQQTPGQGLQFLFEYFSETQRNKGNFPGRFSGRQFSNSRSEMNVSTLELGDSALYLCASSRESLSYEQYFGPGTRLTVT.

This chain links TRBV5-1 with TRBJ1-2; D might be TRBD1 (6 bases). The CDR3 length is 15 residues. The V gene's germline CDR1 is SGHRS and CDR2 YFSETQ. Trimming took off 0 bases at V and 5 bases at J, with 14 bases between the two ends. The DNA of the CDR3 is TGCGCCAGCAGCTTGGGGGCAGGGGCACTTTATGGCTACACCTTC. Protein product: CASSLGAGALYGYTF.

V is TRBV5-1 and J is TRBJ2-7, with no clear D. CDR1 and CDR2 from the germline V gene are SGHRS and YFSETQ. Trimming removed 7 bases at V and 1 base at J, with 15 bases between. The CDR3 runs to 14 residues. CDR3 in DNA: TGCGCCAGCTGGGCCCCGGAAAATTCCTACGAGCAGTACTTC. Translation gives CASWAPENSYEQYF.

The table lists this clone with a count of one. The gene calls are TRBV2 and TRBJ2-6, with 9 nucleotides matching TRBD1. This CDR3 is 16 amino acids long. The germline V gene has CDR1 SNHLY and CDR2 FYNNEI. The trim removed 6 bases at V and 1 base at J, leaving 4 bases unmatched. CDR3 nucleotides: TGTGCCAGCAGGGCCGGGACAGGGTCTGGGGCCAACGTCCTGACTTTC. Its translation: CASRAGTGSGANVLTF.

This clone was counted a few times. The chain uses TRBV5-4 and TRBJ2-1; 14 bases match TRBD2. The CDR3 is made up of 15 amino acids. Germline CDR1 SGHNT, CDR2 YYREEE (reference sequence). Losses at the gene ends were 3 bases for V and 7 bases for J; bases not matched to a gene: 3. The chain's CDR3 is CASSSGLAGGNEQFF. For the CDR3, the DNA is TGTGCCAGCAGCTCCGGACTAGCGGGAGGAAATGAGCAGTTCTTC.

This clone appeared once. The rearrangement joins TRBV9 to TRBJ1-6, with 7 nucleotides matching TRBD1. CDR3 length: 16 residues. The J segment lost 9 bases and the V segment lost 0 bases, leaving 9 bases of the junction unmatched. Germline assignment: CDR1 SGDLS and CDR2 YYNGEE. The CDR3 loop reads CASSVGGGTVSSPLHF. For the CDR3, the DNA is TGTGCCAGCAGCGTAGGGGGTGGGACAGTCAGTTCACCCCTCCACTTT.

The J gene is TRBJ1-5, the V gene TRBV4-1; D is uncertain. Per the germline V gene, CDR1 is MGHRA and CDR2 is YSYEKL. This CDR3 has 15 residues. Trimming removed 1 base from V and 0 bases from J, with 7 bases in between. CDR3 nucleotides: TGCGCCAGCAGCCAAGTGTTCTATAGCAATCAGCCCCAGCATTTT. This gives the protein CASSQVFYSNQPQHF.

Note on this clone: A junction end diverges from the germline sequence, so it may reflect a read error. The chain combines TRBV7-7 with TRBJ2-2; no firm D call. CDR1 and CDR2 from the germline V gene are SSHAT and FNYEAQ (reference sequence). The CDR3 totals 13 residues. The CDR3 is CASSPTNTGELFF. The CDR3 region has the DNA TGTGCTAGCAGCCCTACTAACACCGGGGAGCTGTTTTTT.

The gene calls are TRBV2 and TRBJ1-1; maybe TRBD1 (5 bases). V lost 7 bases to trimming and J lost 6 bases, with 12 bases between them. This CDR3 has 12 amino acids. Germline values: CDR1 SNHLY, CDR2 FYNNEI. The CDR3 nucleotides read TGTGCCAGCATAGTAAGGGGTTCTGAAGCTTTCTTT. It encodes CASIVRGSEAFF. The full variable domain, rest sourced from reference TRBV2 and TRBJ1-1, is EPEVTQTPSHQVTQMGQEVILRCVPISNHLYFYWYRQILGQKVEFLVSFYNNEISEKSEIFDDQFSVERPDGSNFTLKIRSTKLEDSAMYFCASIVRGSEAFFGQGTRLTVV.

In this sample, this clone turned up a few times. The V gene is TRBV2, the J gene TRBJ2-1, with D uncertain. The CDR3 sequence is 15 residues long. Germline V lookup: CDR1 SNHLY, CDR2 FYNNEI. Trimming shortened V by 7 bases and J by 6 bases, and 19 bases separated the two germline ends. The CDR3 coding sequence is TGTGCCAGCAACCCTCGACTCCGTGGTAGCAATGAGCAGTTCTTC. Translating gives CASNPRLRGSNEQFF.

V gene TRBV15 combines with J gene TRBJ2-4, with 10 bases matching TRBD2. V lost 11 bases and J lost 2; bases outside the gene matches: 18. Germline loops: CDR1 LNHNV, CDR2 YYDKDF (reference sequence). The CDR3 is 18 amino acids. The CDR3: CAGHQEGSSGGSKNIQYF. The CDR3 DNA sequence: TGTGCCGGACACCAGGAAGGATCTAGCGGGGGTTCCAAAAACATTCAGTACTTC.

This clone has only a few counts. V and J are TRBV5-6 and TRBJ1-6; D may be TRBD1 (6 bases). Germline V CDR1 and CDR2: SGHDT, YYEEEE. There are 15 residues in the CDR3. The V end lost 2 bases, the J end lost 5 bases, and 11 bases lay between the germline ends. The CDR3 loop reads CASSFLSGDNSPLHF. The CDR3 bases are TGTGCCAGCAGCTTTTTATCAGGGGATAATTCACCCCTCCACTTT.

This clone was seen just once. This chain joins TRBV7-2 and TRBJ2-1; 8 nucleotides align to TRBD2. This CDR3 region has 15 residues. The V gene end was trimmed by 5 bases and the J gene end by 7 bases; junction bases not matched to a gene: 10. CDR1 is SGHTA and CDR2 is FQGNSA in the germline V gene. Here the CDR3 DNA reads TGTGCCAGCAGCCCGAGGACTAGCTCAATGAATGAGCAGTTCTTC. Translated, it gives CASSPRTSSMNEQFF. Full variable domain (remainder filled in from reference TRBV7-2 and TRBJ2-1): GAGVSQSPSNKVTEKGKDVELRCDPISGHTALYWYRQSLGQGLEFLIYFQGNSAPDKSGLPSDRFSAERTGGSVSTLTIQRTQQEDSAVYLCASSPRTSSMNEQFFGPGTRLTVL.

The chain has TRBV6-6 and TRBJ2-7; 8 nucleotides agree with TRBD2. The germline CDR1 and CDR2 sequences are MNHNY and SVGAGI (reference sequence). V was pared by 5 bases and J by 2 bases, with 2 bases of the junction left unmatched. The CDR3 spans 13 residues. In DNA form, the CDR3 reads TGTGCCAGCAGTGGGACTAGTACCTACGAGCAGTACTTC. This translates into CASSGTSTYEQYF.

The gene calls are TRBV7-2 and TRBJ2-7, with D perhaps TRBD2 (6 bases). The CDR3 sequence is 15 residues long. Germline CDR1 reads SGHTA; CDR2 reads FQGNSA. The ends were cut back, 6 bases at V and 2 bases at J, with 17 bases in the middle. Here the CDR3 reads CASSFRGSPTYEQYF. CDR3 in DNA: TGTGCCAGCAGTTTCCGGGGGTCCCCCACCTACGAGCAGTACTTC.